A single sample is the source of the 10 T cell receptor beta chains below, sequenced in a study of graft-versus-host responses after intestinal transplantation (dated by TCRdb to the early 2020s). Their recognized antigens are unknown. The library was built by means of the immunoSEQ multiplex PCR assay. TCRdb holds this immuneACCESS table with in-frame rearrangements only. Some clones are missing; in checked studies, unresolved V genes explain under half, and the rest has no known cause. The sample table holds around 110,000 clones, of which 90% were seen once. The top ten clones comprise about 0.18% of the sample. Read against the paper, the sample's time point label means: cells obtained before transplantation from donor or recipient. This sample comprised unstimulated CD4+ T cells sorted from spleen or lymph node cells, obtained before intestinal transplant. The receptors derive from a human donor who received an intestinal transplant.

This clone was observed a single time. The chain recombines TRBV30 with TRBJ2-7, with TRBD1 matching 8 bases. This CDR3 region has 16 residues. Germline V gene data show CDR1 as GTSNPN and CDR2 as SVGIG (reference sequence). Trimming at V came to 4 bases and at J to 0 bases, leaving 11 bases not matched to a gene. In DNA, the CDR3 is TGTGCCTGGAACCCCGGGACAGGTCTAAACTCCTACGAGCAGTACTTC. Residues: CAWNPGTGLNSYEQYF. Looking up the rest from reference TRBV30 and TRBJ2-7 gives the full variable domain: SQTIHQWPATLVQPVGSPLSLECTVEGTSNPNLYWYRQAAGRGLQLLFYSVGIGQISSEVPQNLSASRPQDRQFILSSKKLLLSDSGFYLCAWNPGTGLNSYEQYFGPGTRLTVT.

V and J are TRBV4-1 and TRBJ2-1, with 11 bases fitting TRBD2. CDR1 is MGHRA, CDR2 YSYEKL, per germline. J was trimmed by 9 bases and V by 4 bases; bases with no gene match: 20. This CDR3 has 19 amino acids. CDR3 amino acids: CASSRLAPYSGGAHSEQFF. The CDR3 nucleotides are TGCGCCAGCAGCCGCCTAGCCCCCTATAGCGGGGGGGCCCACAGTGAGCAGTTCTTC.

J is TRBJ1-2 and V is TRBV28; 8 bases line up with TRBD1. This CDR3 region has 13 residues. J was trimmed by 6 bases and V by 11 bases; bases with no gene match: 11. The V gene's germline CDR1 is MDHEN and CDR2 SYDVKM. CDR3 region: CAGWGRGRDGYTF. The CDR3 coding sequence is TGTGCCGGATGGGGCAGGGGGCGGGATGGCTACACCTTC.

The chain links TRBV5-4 to TRBJ2-3; 10 bases are shared with TRBD2. Germline V gives CDR1 SGHNT, CDR2 YYREEE (reference sequence). This CDR3 spans 15 amino acids. Germline trimming cut 8 bases from V and 0 bases from J; bases unmatched to any gene: 6. The CDR3: CASSGRRFSTDTQYF. DNA for the CDR3: TGTGCCAGTAGCGGGAGGCGTTTTAGCACAGATACGCAGTATTTT.

The genes are TRBV28 and TRBJ1-2; D unresolved. The germline V gene encodes CDR1 MDHEN and CDR2 SYDVKM. The V gene lost 10 bases and the J gene lost 6 bases, with 21 bases spanning the gap. The CDR3 runs to 14 residues. The CDR3 nucleotides read TGTGCCACCGTCTCGGTAGGTACAGCAAATGGCTACACCTTC. Protein product: CATVSVGTANGYTF.

J is TRBJ2-3 and V is TRBV5-1; 8 bases agree with TRBD2. Germline CDR1 and CDR2: SGHRS and YFSETQ. Trimming at V came to 3 bases and at J to 4 bases, leaving 13 bases not matched to a gene. The CDR3 loop spans 17 amino acids. The CDR3 region has the DNA TGCGCCAGCAGCTCCGCCTTTAGCGGGGTAACGGCAGATACGCAGTATTTT. Translating it yields CASSSAFSGVTADTQYF. The whole variable domain, remainder taken from reference TRBV5-1 and TRBJ2-3, is KAGVTQTPRYLIKTRGQQVTLSCSPISGHRSVSWYQQTPGQGLQFLFEYFSETQRNKGNFPGRFSGRQFSNSRSEMNVSTLELGDSALYLCASSSAFSGVTADTQYFGPGTRLTVL.

This chain links TRBV27 with TRBJ2-7; 8 bases line up with TRBD2. The CDR3 loop spans 13 amino acids. The germline V gene has CDR1 MNHEY and CDR2 SMNVEV (reference sequence). Trimming took 2 bases from V and 6 from J; bases not matched to a gene: 3. For the CDR3, the DNA is TGTGCCAGCAGTTTAAAGCGGGAGCTCGAGCAGTACTTC. Protein: CASSLKRELEQYF.

The gene calls are TRBV7-9 and TRBJ1-3; D unclear. This CDR3 has 14 residues. Trimming pared 5 bases from V and 3 bases from J, leaving 11 bases between. Germline V lookup: CDR1 SEHNR, CDR2 FQNEAQ (reference sequence). CDR3 DNA: TGTGCCAGCAGCGAGACGGGAAGTGGAAACACCATATATTTT. It is translated as CASSETGSGNTIYF.

J is TRBJ2-1 and V is TRBV4-3, with TRBD2 matching 9 bases. CDR3 length equals 15 residues. Losses at the gene ends were 1 base for V and 4 bases for J; bases not matched to a gene: 2. The germline V gene has CDR1 LGHNA and CDR2 YSLEER. The CDR3 DNA reads as TGCGCCAGCAGCCAAGGCGGGGGGGGGTACAATGAGCAGTTCTTC. This gives the protein CASSQGGGGYNEQFF.

The genes are TRBV6-1 and TRBJ1-1; D is undetermined. Between the trimmed V and J ends, which lost 3 bases and 1 base, there was a span of 6 bases. The CDR3 is made up of 13 amino acids. Germline CDR1 and CDR2: MNHNS and SASEGT. CDR3 protein: CASSDFGNTEAFF. CDR3 coding DNA: TGTGCCAGCAGTGACTTCGGGAACACTGAAGCTTTCTTT.